Listed here are 10 T cell receptor beta chains from one sample, sequenced in a study of OX40 agonist ivuxolimab in advanced cancers. Here immunoSEQ multiplex PCR was the method, and the copy in TCRdb shows in-frame clones only, minus some. Among around 20,000 clones listed, approximately 88% were seen once. Sequenced material: CD4+ or CD8+ T cells sorted from blood, taken in a trial of the OX40 agonist ivuxolimab. These receptors originate from an adult with an advanced solid tumor such as melanoma, head and neck, liver or kidney cancer.

The V and J genes are TRBV6-5 and TRBJ1-2; D is unresolved. Per the germline V gene, CDR1 is MNHEY and CDR2 is SVGAGI. There are 13 residues in the CDR3. V dropped 5 bases and J dropped 3 bases, with 10 bases sitting between them. CDR3 sequence reads: CASSLGRYYGYTF. CDR3 nucleotide sequence: TGTGCCAGCAGTCTAGGACGGTACTATGGCTACACCTTC.

The V and J genes are TRBV27 and TRBJ2-7; TRBD1 matches at 9 bases. The CDR3 runs 16 residues. The V gene's germline CDR1 is MNHEY and CDR2 SMNVEV (reference sequence). V lost 4 bases, J lost 9 bases, and 16 bases stayed unmatched. The CDR3 DNA reads as TGTGCCAGCAGTTCTACCACGGAGACAGGGGGATTTCGGCAGTACTTC. It is translated as CASSSTTETGGFRQYF.

The gene calls are TRBV11-2 and TRBJ2-1; 10 nucleotides line up with TRBD2. Germline loops: CDR1 SGHAT, CDR2 FQNNGV. The J segment lost 7 bases and the V segment lost 4 bases, leaving 4 bases of the junction unmatched. The CDR3 consists of 14 residues. The DNA of the CDR3 is TGTGCCAGCAGCTCCGGGACTAGCGCGAATGAGCAGTTCTTC. This sequence encodes CASSSGTSANEQFF.

The J gene is TRBJ2-7, the V gene TRBV9; 8 bases fit TRBD2. The germline CDR1 and CDR2 sequences are SGDLS and YYNGEE. Trimming removed 0 bases from V and 2 bases from J; junction bases left unmatched: 1. The CDR3 has 14 residues. This CDR3 is CASSVGAGAYEQYF. The CDR3 bases are TGTGCCAGCAGCGTAGGAGCGGGGGCCTACGAGCAGTACTTC.

The rearrangement links TRBV6-5 to TRBJ2-1, with D maybe TRBD2 (5 bases). V was pared by 6 bases and J by 7 bases, with 19 bases between. This CDR3 has 15 residues. CDR1 and CDR2 (germline): MNHEY, SVGAGI. The CDR3 is CASSPTWGDRNEQFF. The CDR3 nucleotides read TGTGCCAGCAGCCCTACTTGGGGAGACCGAAATGAGCAGTTCTTC.

This clone was detected once. The chain couples TRBV27 to TRBJ2-2; 9 nucleotides align to TRBD1. Per the germline V gene, CDR1 is MNHEY and CDR2 is SMNVEV (reference sequence). After removal of 7 bases from V and 4 bases from J, the junction contained 10 bases not matched to a gene. This CDR3 is 16 amino acids long. The CDR3 is CASTVWDRVGTGELFF. In DNA, the CDR3 is TGTGCCAGCACCGTTTGGGACAGGGTGGGCACCGGGGAGCTGTTTTTT.

The rearrangement links TRBV6-6 to TRBJ2-5; D is possibly TRBD2 (6 bases). Germline V lookup: CDR1 MNHNY, CDR2 SVGAGI (reference sequence). V was trimmed by 10 bases and J by 4 bases, leaving 22 bases between them. The length of the CDR3 is 15 residues. The CDR3 sequence is CATSITGEDTETQYF. For the CDR3, the DNA is TGTGCCACCTCTATCACGGGGGAGGATACAGAGACCCAGTACTTC.

The chain recombines TRBV2 with TRBJ2-7; 9 bases match TRBD2. The junction had 3 bases not matched to a gene; V was cut back by 1 base and J by 2 bases. The CDR3 contains 15 residues. The germline V gene encodes CDR1 SNHLY and CDR2 FYNNEI. CDR3 DNA sequence: TGTGCCAGCAGTGAAGGTAGCGGGGGAGCCTACGAGCAGTACTTC. This sequence encodes CASSEGSGGAYEQYF.

This chain joins TRBV18 and TRBJ1-1; perhaps TRBD1 as D (5 bases). CDR3 size: 15 residues. Germline V gives CDR1 KGHSH, CDR2 LQKENI. Trimming shortened V by 3 bases and J by 0 bases, and 11 bases separated the two germline ends. CDR3 residues: CASSPRAGMNTEAFF. The CDR3 nucleotides read TGTGCCAGCTCACCCAGGGCAGGGATGAACACTGAAGCTTTCTTT. Full variable domain (outside the CDR3, taken from reference TRBV18 and TRBJ1-1): NAGVMQNPRHLVRRRGQEARLRCSPMKGHSHVYWYRQLPEEGLKFMVYLQKENIIDESGMPKERFSAEFPKEGPSILRIQQVVRGDSAAYFCASSPRAGMNTEAFFGQGTRLTVV.

This clone was seen only a few times. The chain joins TRBV7-3 to TRBJ2-3; tentatively, D is TRBD1 or TRBD2 (5 bases each). The CDR3 has 12 residues. Trimming removed 7 bases from V and 6 bases from J, with 11 bases in between. Germline V lookup: CDR1 SGHTA, CDR2 FQGTGA. CDR3: CASILGTDTQYF. CDR3 nucleotide sequence: TGTGCCAGCATCCTGGGGACGGATACGCAGTATTTT. Drawing the rest from reference TRBV7-3 and TRBJ2-3, the complete variable domain is GAGVSQTPSNKVTEKGKYVELRCDPISGHTALYWYRQSLGQGPEFLIYFQGTGAADDSGLPNDRFFAVRPEGSVSTLKIQRTERGDSAVYLCASILGTDTQYFGPGTRLTVL.